This T cell receptor (beta chain) was sequenced in a study of graft-versus-host responses after intestinal transplantation. Findings and limits, study-wide: GvH clones were found in recipient marrow; some appeared first in ileum or blood. Graft-versus-host to host-versus-graft clonal ratios in allografts were high in patients with graft-donor T cell macrochimerism.

This table comes from immunoSEQ multiplex PCR, and its TCRdb copy is limited to in-frame clones, with some not included. This sample yields fewer than 30,000 clones, of which around 94% are seen a single time; 0.7% to 1% belongs to the top ten. Concerning this clone: The antigen remains undetermined.

The CDR3 contains 15 residues. V was trimmed by 4 bases and J by 5 bases, leaving 16 bases between them. Germline V gene lookup returns CDR1 SGHTS and CDR2 YDEGEE. V usage is TRBV5-8 and J usage is TRBJ1-5; D ambiguous. The sequence was collected from a human patient who received an intestinal transplant, so some T cells may come from the graft donor. Sequences were derived from PBMCs, sampled 30 days after intestinal transplant. For the CDR3, the DNA is TGTGCCAGCAGCCCTGGACCCCCCAGAGATCAGCCCCAGCATTTT. Encoded protein: CASSPGPPRDQPQHF.